The clone carrying this TCR beta chain was counted only a few times. The antigen remains undetermined. This entry is derived from a study of human T cells and chemical hapten exposure. TCRdb itself ran the RACE reads through MiXCR, one entry per CDR3 protein. The table includes about 190,000 distinct CDR3 sequences, under 30% detected once. Study results and limitations: The number of TCRs over 1 in 1000 frequency stayed unchanged after DPC.

Germline loops: CDR1 LGHNA, CDR2 YSLEER. Trimming took 1 base from V and 0 from J; bases not matched to a gene: 12. There are 19 residues in the CDR3. As for time point: patch test 3, about 24 weeks after DPC sensitization. Treatment noted: therapeutic diphenylcyclopropenone sensitization with weekly scalp DPC. Sample donors consisted of patients with alopecia, aged 18 to 70 years, who were suitable for DPC. Unfractionated whole blood was the source of the extracted total RNA. The TCR sequence derives from a woman in her 40s with alopecia areata. Some clones in this sample may be carry-over from other donors' samples. The material sequenced was whole blood, taken in connection with sensitization to the hapten diphenylcyclopropenone (DPC). J is TRBJ2-1 and V is TRBV4-3; 7 bases map to TRBD2. This CDR3 reads CASSQGGGNGGSSYNEQFF. The CDR3 DNA is TGCGCCAGCAGCCAAGGGGGAGGGAATGGCGGGAGCTCCTACAATGAGCAGTTCTTC.